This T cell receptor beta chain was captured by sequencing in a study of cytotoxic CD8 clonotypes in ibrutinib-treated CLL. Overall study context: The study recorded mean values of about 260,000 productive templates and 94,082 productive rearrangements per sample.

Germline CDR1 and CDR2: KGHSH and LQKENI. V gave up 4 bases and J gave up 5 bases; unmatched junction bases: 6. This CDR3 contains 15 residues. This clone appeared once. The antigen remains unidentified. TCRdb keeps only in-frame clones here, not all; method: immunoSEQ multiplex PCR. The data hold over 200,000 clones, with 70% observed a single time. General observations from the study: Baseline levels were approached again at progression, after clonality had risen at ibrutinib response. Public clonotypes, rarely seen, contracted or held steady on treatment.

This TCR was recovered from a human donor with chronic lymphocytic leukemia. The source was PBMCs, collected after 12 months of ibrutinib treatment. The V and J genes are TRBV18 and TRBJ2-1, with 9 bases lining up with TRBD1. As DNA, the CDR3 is TGTGCCAGCTCACAGGGACAGGGTGGTAACAATGAGCAGTTCTTC. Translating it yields CASSQGQGGNNEQFF.